The rows below give T cell receptor beta chains drawn from one sample of a study of blood T cell repertoires in COVID-19. Profiling relied on immunoSEQ multiplex PCR, and the TCRdb table lists in-frame clones only, not all of them. The sample shows 75,000 to 100,000 clones, 70% to 90% of them seen only once. Sequencing was performed on peripheral blood. Source of these receptors: a man aged 60 to 69 with acute or convalescent COVID-19. CDR3s include the opening cysteine and the closing phenylalanine or tryptophan. Fields, in order: D gene, J gene, clone size, V gene, CDR3 protein, CDR3 DNA. D genes are given only for firm matches. Expanded clones are given a class, and other clones once, few, many or no size at all.

D gene: .; J gene: TRBJ1-5; clone size: once; V gene: TRBV27; CDR3 protein: CASSYTGSNQPQHF; CDR3 DNA: TGTGCCAGCAGTTATACAGGGTCCAATCAGCCCCAGCATTTT
D gene: .; J gene: TRBJ2-7; clone size: .; V gene: TRBV5-1; CDR3 protein: CASSYTGLPSYEQYF; CDR3 DNA: TGCGCCAGCAGCTATACAGGGCTCCCCTCCTACGAGCAGTACTTC
D gene: TRBD1; J gene: TRBJ1-1; clone size: .; V gene: TRBV12-5; CDR3 protein: CASGQARTGRTEAFF; CDR3 DNA: TGTGCTAGTGGCCAAGCCCGGACAGGGAGAACTGAAGCTTTCTTT
D gene: .; J gene: TRBJ2-1; clone size: .; V gene: TRBV9; CDR3 protein: CASSRDLINEQFF; CDR3 DNA: TGTGCCAGCAGCCGGGACTTAATCAATGAGCAGTTCTTC
D gene: .; J gene: TRBJ2-5; clone size: once; V gene: TRBV5-1; CDR3 protein: CASSTPDQETQYF; CDR3 DNA: TGCGCCAGCTCCACACCAGACCAAGAGACCCAGTACTTC
D gene: TRBD2; J gene: TRBJ2-5; clone size: .; V gene: TRBV6-5; CDR3 protein: CASSDTSAVRETQYF; CDR3 DNA: TGTGCCAGCAGCGATACTAGCGCGGTTCGGGAGACCCAGTACTTC
D gene: .; J gene: TRBJ2-2; clone size: .; V gene: TRBV5-8; CDR3 protein: CASRPQGTTNTGELFF; CDR3 DNA: TGTGCCAGCAGGCCGCAGGGGACCACGAACACCGGGGAGCTGTTTTTT
D gene: TRBD1; J gene: TRBJ1-4; clone size: .; V gene: TRBV7-9; CDR3 protein: CASSLATGGEEKLFF; CDR3 DNA: TGTGCCAGCAGCTTAGCGACAGGGGGCGAAGAAAAACTGTTTTTT
D gene: .; J gene: TRBJ2-7; clone size: .; V gene: TRBV18; CDR3 protein: CASSPGASGLYEQYF; CDR3 DNA: TGTGCCAGCTCACCGGGGGCTAGCGGACTATACGAGCAGTACTTC
D gene: .; J gene: TRBJ1-5; clone size: .; V gene: TRBV4-3; CDR3 protein: CASSQDFEAVGQPQHF; CDR3 DNA: TGCGCCAGCAGCCAAGATTTTGAGGCGGTGGGTCAGCCCCAGCATTTT
D gene: TRBD2; J gene: TRBJ2-7; clone size: .; V gene: TRBV10-3; CDR3 protein: CAISESGGSSYEQYF; CDR3 DNA: TGTGCCATCAGTGAGTCTGGCGGGAGCTCCTACGAGCAGTACTTC
D gene: TRBD1; J gene: TRBJ2-1; clone size: .; V gene: TRBV27; CDR3 protein: CASRTGTGAYNEQFF; CDR3 DNA: TGTGCCAGCAGGACCGGGACAGGGGCATACAATGAGCAGTTCTTC
D gene: TRBD1; J gene: TRBJ1-2; clone size: .; V gene: TRBV12-5; CDR3 protein: CASGSTPGRAGTEDGYTF; CDR3 DNA: TGTGCTAGTGGTTCGACCCCAGGGCGGGCCGGGACAGAAGATGGCTACACCTTC
D gene: TRBD2; J gene: TRBJ2-3; clone size: .; V gene: TRBV6-2/TRBV6-3; CDR3 protein: CASSYERGGGFGTDTQYF; CDR3 DNA: TGTGCCAGCAGTTACGAGCGGGGGGGAGGATTTGGCACAGATACGCAGTATTTT
D gene: TRBD1; J gene: TRBJ1-4; clone size: few; V gene: TRBV18; CDR3 protein: CASSPETGADEKLFF; CDR3 DNA: TGTGCCAGCTCACCGGAAACAGGGGCGGATGAAAAACTGTTTTTT
D gene: TRBD1; J gene: TRBJ2-7; clone size: few; V gene: TRBV12-5; CDR3 protein: CASGLEGQSSYEQYF; CDR3 DNA: TGTGCTAGTGGTTTGGAGGGACAGAGCTCCTACGAGCAGTACTTC
D gene: .; J gene: TRBJ2-1; clone size: .; V gene: TRBV19; CDR3 protein: CASSPAYSSSYNEQFF; CDR3 DNA: TGTGCCAGTAGTCCCGCGTACTCGAGCTCCTACAATGAGCAGTTCTTC
D gene: TRBD1; J gene: TRBJ1-2; clone size: .; V gene: TRBV19; CDR3 protein: CASSPLDRANYGYTF; CDR3 DNA: TGTGCCAGTAGTCCCCTCGACAGGGCTAACTATGGCTACACCTTC
D gene: TRBD2; J gene: TRBJ2-7; clone size: many; V gene: TRBV27; CDR3 protein: CASGGSSYEQYF; CDR3 DNA: TGTGCCAGCGGCGGGAGCTCCTACGAGCAGTACTTC
D gene: TRBD2; J gene: TRBJ2-1; clone size: .; V gene: TRBV7-6; CDR3 protein: CASSLEAGGLSYNEQFF; CDR3 DNA: TGTGCCAGCAGCTTAGAAGCGGGGGGTCTCTCCTACAATGAGCAGTTCTTC
D gene: .; J gene: TRBJ2-7; clone size: .; V gene: TRBV6-5; CDR3 protein: CASSYDLGGYEQYF; CDR3 DNA: TGTGCCAGCAGTTACGACCTCGGAGGCTACGAGCAGTACTTC
D gene: .; J gene: TRBJ2-7; clone size: .; V gene: TRBV18; CDR3 protein: CASSPVPSSGEQYF; CDR3 DNA: TGTGCCAGCTCACCTGTCCCCTCCTCAGGGGAGCAGTACTTC
D gene: .; J gene: TRBJ1-1; clone size: once; V gene: TRBV27; CDR3 protein: CASSSRTGAFF; CDR3 DNA: TGTGCCAGCAGCTCCCGTACGGGAGCTTTCTTT
D gene: TRBD1; J gene: TRBJ2-3; clone size: .; V gene: TRBV6-2/TRBV6-3; CDR3 protein: CASSYSPPGQPWDTQYF; CDR3 DNA: TGTGCCAGCAGTTATTCACCCCCGGGACAGCCTTGGGATACGCAGTATTTT
D gene: TRBD1; J gene: TRBJ1-3; clone size: .; V gene: TRBV6-5; CDR3 protein: CASSLTGVGNTIYF; CDR3 DNA: TGTGCCAGCAGCCTGACAGGGGTGGGAAACACCATATATTTT
D gene: .; J gene: TRBJ1-2; clone size: .; V gene: TRBV6-5; CDR3 protein: CASSPSGEANYGYTF; CDR3 DNA: TGTGCCAGCAGTCCCTCGGGGGAGGCTAACTATGGCTACACCTTC
D gene: .; J gene: TRBJ2-2; clone size: .; V gene: TRBV11-3; CDR3 protein: CASSLMGGPNTGELFF; CDR3 DNA: TGTGCCAGCAGCTTAATGGGGGGTCCGAACACCGGGGAGCTGTTTTTT
D gene: TRBD1; J gene: TRBJ1-2; clone size: .; V gene: TRBV18; CDR3 protein: CASSPRQGQGISYGYTF; CDR3 DNA: TGTGCCAGCTCACCCCGCCAGGGACAGGGGATAAGCTATGGCTACACCTTC
D gene: TRBD1; J gene: TRBJ1-2; clone size: .; V gene: TRBV28; CDR3 protein: CASSFEDRGGGYTF; CDR3 DNA: TGTGCCAGCAGTTTCGAAGACAGGGGGGGTGGCTACACCTTC
D gene: TRBD1; J gene: TRBJ1-4; clone size: .; V gene: TRBV25-1; CDR3 protein: CASSLGTGGIEKLFF; CDR3 DNA: TGTGCCAGCAGCCTCGGGACAGGGGGTATTGAAAAACTGTTTTTT
D gene: TRBD2; J gene: TRBJ2-5; clone size: once; V gene: TRBV19; CDR3 protein: CASSWTSGALRETQYF; CDR3 DNA: TGTGCCAGTAGCTGGACTAGCGGGGCCCTAAGGGAGACCCAGTACTTC
D gene: TRBD2; J gene: TRBJ2-4; clone size: .; V gene: TRBV18; CDR3 protein: CASSRSSGGLGNIQYF; CDR3 DNA: TGTGCCAGCTCCCGATCGTCGGGGGGGCTTGGAAACATTCAGTACTTC
D gene: .; J gene: TRBJ2-7; clone size: .; V gene: TRBV18; CDR3 protein: CASRQDIYEQYF; CDR3 DNA: TGTGCCAGCCGCCAGGACATCTACGAGCAGTACTTC
D gene: TRBD1; J gene: TRBJ1-5; clone size: few; V gene: TRBV30; CDR3 protein: CAWSGDSHNQPQHF; CDR3 DNA: TGTGCCTGGAGTGGGGACAGTCACAATCAGCCCCAGCATTTT
D gene: .; J gene: TRBJ2-1; clone size: .; V gene: TRBV11-2; CDR3 protein: CASSLGTVGEQFF; CDR3 DNA: TGTGCCAGCAGCTTAGGGACAGTGGGTGAGCAGTTCTTC
D gene: TRBD1; J gene: TRBJ2-7; clone size: .; V gene: TRBV27; CDR3 protein: CASSNTRGRREYF; CDR3 DNA: TGTGCCAGCAGCAACACCAGGGGGCGACGGGAGTACTTC
D gene: .; J gene: TRBJ1-3; clone size: .; V gene: TRBV30; CDR3 protein: CACSRGSSGNTIYF; CDR3 DNA: TGTGCCTGCTCCAGGGGAAGCTCTGGAAACACCATATATTTT
D gene: TRBD1; J gene: TRBJ1-1; clone size: .; V gene: TRBV25-1; CDR3 protein: CASSPTGGSTEAFF; CDR3 DNA: TGTGCCAGCAGTCCAACAGGGGGAAGCACTGAAGCTTTCTTT
D gene: TRBD1; J gene: TRBJ1-1; clone size: .; V gene: TRBV19; CDR3 protein: CASSIVGTVNTEAFF; CDR3 DNA: TGTGCCAGTAGTATAGTCGGGACAGTGAACACTGAAGCTTTCTTT
D gene: TRBD1; J gene: TRBJ1-3; clone size: .; V gene: TRBV12-5; CDR3 protein: CASTQGAYSGNTIYF; CDR3 DNA: TGTGCTAGTACCCAGGGGGCTTACTCTGGAAACACCATATATTTT
D gene: TRBD1; J gene: TRBJ1-2; clone size: once; V gene: TRBV7-2; CDR3 protein: CASSWDRESTLGYGYTF; CDR3 DNA: TGTGCCAGCAGCTGGGACAGGGAGAGCACCCTAGGCTATGGCTACACCTTC
D gene: .; J gene: TRBJ1-1; clone size: .; V gene: TRBV5-1; CDR3 protein: CASSLASGSFYTEAFF; CDR3 DNA: TGCGCCAGCAGCTTGGCCTCGGGTAGTTTTTACACTGAAGCTTTCTTT
D gene: .; J gene: TRBJ1-1; clone size: .; V gene: TRBV13; CDR3 protein: CASSLKKNTEAFF; CDR3 DNA: TGTGCCAGCAGCCTTAAAAAAAACACTGAAGCTTTCTTT
D gene: TRBD2; J gene: TRBJ2-3; clone size: .; V gene: TRBV3-1/TRBV3-2; CDR3 protein: CASSQDLGTNPDTQYF; CDR3 DNA: TGTGCCAGCAGCCAAGATCTCGGGACTAATCCAGATACGCAGTATTTT
D gene: .; J gene: TRBJ1-6; clone size: .; V gene: TRBV2; CDR3 protein: CASSDGPRGSPLHF; CDR3 DNA: TGTGCCAGCAGTGACGGGCCTCGGGGTTCACCCCTCCACTTT
D gene: .; J gene: TRBJ2-3; clone size: .; V gene: TRBV27; CDR3 protein: CASQGLTDTQYF; CDR3 DNA: TGTGCCAGCCAGGGACTCACAGATACGCAGTATTTT
D gene: TRBD1; J gene: TRBJ1-1; clone size: .; V gene: TRBV19; CDR3 protein: CASTDGQGAGTEAFF; CDR3 DNA: TGTGCCAGTACCGACGGACAGGGAGCGGGCACTGAAGCTTTCTTT
D gene: .; J gene: TRBJ1-2; clone size: .; V gene: TRBV10-1; CDR3 protein: CASKKPGTQVSGYTF; CDR3 DNA: TGCGCCAGCAAGAAACCGGGAACCCAGGTCTCTGGCTACACCTTC
D gene: .; J gene: TRBJ1-5; clone size: .; V gene: TRBV7-2; CDR3 protein: CASSLATDSNQPQHF; CDR3 DNA: TGTGCCAGCAGCTTAGCGACAGATAGCAATCAGCCCCAGCATTTT
D gene: .; J gene: TRBJ2-7; clone size: .; V gene: TRBV12-3/TRBV12-4; CDR3 protein: CASSLGPEQYF; CDR3 DNA: TGTGCCAGCAGTTTGGGGCCCGAGCAGTACTTC
D gene: .; J gene: TRBJ1-1; clone size: .; V gene: TRBV6-4; CDR3 protein: CASSRDSQGTEAFF; CDR3 DNA: TGTGCCAGCAGCCGGGACTCCCAAGGTACTGAAGCTTTCTTT
D gene: .; J gene: TRBJ2-7; clone size: .; V gene: TRBV27; CDR3 protein: CASSPRSDLSYEQYF; CDR3 DNA: TGTGCCAGCAGTCCCAGGTCAGATCTGAGCTACGAGCAGTACTTC
D gene: .; J gene: TRBJ1-2; clone size: .; V gene: TRBV27; CDR3 protein: CASSTGDRGYTF; CDR3 DNA: TGTGCCAGCTCGACAGGAGACAGGGGCTACACCTTC
D gene: .; J gene: TRBJ1-2; clone size: .; V gene: TRBV30; CDR3 protein: CAWSQGFYGYTF; CDR3 DNA: TGTGCCTGGAGTCAGGGGTTCTATGGCTACACCTTC
D gene: TRBD1; J gene: TRBJ1-5; clone size: .; V gene: TRBV15; CDR3 protein: CATSGTGGIQPQHF; CDR3 DNA: TGTGCCACCAGCGGGACAGGGGGCATTCAGCCCCAGCATTTT
D gene: .; J gene: TRBJ1-2; clone size: .; V gene: TRBV11-2; CDR3 protein: CASSLEAVGYTF; CDR3 DNA: TGTGCCAGCAGCTTAGAGGCGGTCGGCTACACCTTC
D gene: .; J gene: TRBJ2-7; clone size: .; V gene: TRBV5-4; CDR3 protein: CASSVNLMGGEQYF; CDR3 DNA: TGTGCCAGCAGCGTTAACCTAATGGGGGGCGAGCAGTACTTC
D gene: TRBD2; J gene: TRBJ2-3; clone size: few; V gene: TRBV6-2/TRBV6-3; CDR3 protein: CASSNGLAGSTDTQYF; CDR3 DNA: TGTGCCAGCAGTAATGGACTAGCGGGAAGCACAGATACGCAGTATTTT
D gene: .; J gene: TRBJ2-5; clone size: .; V gene: TRBV11-1; CDR3 protein: CASSLGLQETQYF; CDR3 DNA: TGTGCCAGCAGCTTAGGACTACAAGAGACCCAGTACTTC
D gene: .; J gene: TRBJ1-5; clone size: .; V gene: TRBV27; CDR3 protein: CASSYRAGQPQHF; CDR3 DNA: TGTGCCAGCAGCTACAGGGCCGGTCAGCCCCAGCATTTT